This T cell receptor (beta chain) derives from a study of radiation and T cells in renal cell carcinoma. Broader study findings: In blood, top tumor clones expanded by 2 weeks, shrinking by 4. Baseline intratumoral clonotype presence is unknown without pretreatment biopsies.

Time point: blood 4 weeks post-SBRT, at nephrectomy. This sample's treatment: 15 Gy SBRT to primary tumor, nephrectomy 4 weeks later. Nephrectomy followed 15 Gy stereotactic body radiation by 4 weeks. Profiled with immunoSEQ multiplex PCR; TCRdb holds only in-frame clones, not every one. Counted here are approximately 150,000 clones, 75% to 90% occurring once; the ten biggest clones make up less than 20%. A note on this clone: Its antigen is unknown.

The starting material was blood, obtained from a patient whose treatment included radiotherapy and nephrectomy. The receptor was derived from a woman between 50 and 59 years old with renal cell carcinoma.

CDR3 amino acids: CASSLPDRVHTEAFF. DNA of the CDR3: TGTGCCAGCAGCCTACCGGACAGGGTCCACACTGAAGCTTTCTTT. The J gene is TRBJ1-1, the V gene TRBV5-6, with 8 bases lining up with TRBD1. The CDR3 length is 15 residues. Trimming cost V 4 bases and J 3 bases; bases outside gene matches: 8. Germline lookup yields CDR1 SGHDT and CDR2 YYEEEE.